The source of this TCR beta chain is a study of T cells in Graves' hyperthyroidism and ophthalmopathy. This clonotype was observed a few times. Amplification of TCR beta CDR3 regions was performed using RNA transcripts as template. Using the HTBI primer set, a first-round RT-PCR was run on the TCR CDR3. TCRdb recomputed calls from the multiplex PCR reads with MiXCR, one row per CDR3 protein. The sample consists of a few hundred thousand distinct CDR3 sequences, less than 25% of them appearing once. V gave up 6 bases and J gave up 5 bases; unmatched junction bases: 7. Germline assignment: CDR1 MGHDK and CDR2 SYGVNS. The CDR3 consists of 15 residues.

This clonotype was sampled from a young man with Graves' hyperthyroidism. Source material: blood. The chain recombines TRBV25-1 with TRBJ1-6; 7 bases match TRBD1. CDR3 sequence (DNA): TGTGCCAGCAGCCCGGGGGACAGAGATAATTCACCCCTCCACTTT. It encodes CASSPGDRDNSPLHF.